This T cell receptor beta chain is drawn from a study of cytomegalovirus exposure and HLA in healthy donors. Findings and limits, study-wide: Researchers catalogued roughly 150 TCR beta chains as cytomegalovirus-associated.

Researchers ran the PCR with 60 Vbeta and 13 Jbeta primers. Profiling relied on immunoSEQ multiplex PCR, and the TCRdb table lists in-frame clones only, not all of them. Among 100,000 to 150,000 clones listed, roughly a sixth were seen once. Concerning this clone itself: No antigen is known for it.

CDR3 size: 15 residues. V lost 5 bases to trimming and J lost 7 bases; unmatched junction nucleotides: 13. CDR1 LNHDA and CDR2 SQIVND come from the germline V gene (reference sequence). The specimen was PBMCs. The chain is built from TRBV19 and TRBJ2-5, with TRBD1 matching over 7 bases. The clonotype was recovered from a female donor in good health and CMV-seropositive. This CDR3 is CASSLRDSRVGTQYF. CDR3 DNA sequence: TGTGCCAGTAGTCTCCGGGACAGTCGGGTAGGGACCCAGTACTTC.